The present entry profiles one T cell receptor (beta chain) with its context. Its antigen is unidentified. Some second doses came at about 4 weeks and others at about 12 weeks; these were pooled. After removal of 6 bases from V and 8 bases from J, the junction contained 7 bases not matched to a gene. The CDR3 is 13 residues long. The sample comes from a study of T cell responses to AZD1222 COVID-19 vaccine. Study findings and constraints: Spike regions recognized by vaccine-associated CD4 TCRs spanned the protein, led by 160-218 and 743-854. Donors were chiefly white British, with a greater number of females, and clonal diversity was perhaps underestimated.

Data came from immunoSEQ multiplex PCR; TCRdb stores just in-frame clones and leaves some out. The table lists 130,000 to 150,000 clones, approximately 86% of them singletons. This receptor was obtained from an adult who received the AZD1222 COVID-19 vaccine. V gene TRBV12-3 or TRBV12-4 combines with J gene TRBJ2-3, with TRBD1 identical over 8 bases. Sequenced material: peripheral blood, taken 28 days after the second AZD1222 dose. The CDR3 DNA sequence: TGTGCCAGCAGCCGAGGGACAGGCGGTACGCAGTATTTT. It specifies CASSRGTGGTQYF.